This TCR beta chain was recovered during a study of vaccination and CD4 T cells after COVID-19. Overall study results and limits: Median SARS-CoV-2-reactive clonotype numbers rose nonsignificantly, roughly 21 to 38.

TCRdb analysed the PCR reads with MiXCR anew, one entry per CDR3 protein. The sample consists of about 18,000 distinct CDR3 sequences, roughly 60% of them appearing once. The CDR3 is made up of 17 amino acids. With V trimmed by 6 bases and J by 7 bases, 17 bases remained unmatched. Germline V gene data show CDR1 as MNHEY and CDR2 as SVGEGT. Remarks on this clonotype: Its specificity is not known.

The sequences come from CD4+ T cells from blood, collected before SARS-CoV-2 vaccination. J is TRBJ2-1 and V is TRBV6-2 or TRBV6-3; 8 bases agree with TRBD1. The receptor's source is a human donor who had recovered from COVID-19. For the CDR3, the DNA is TGTGCCAGCAGCAACCGTCGAGCGGACAGGGACTTAAATGAGCAGTTCTTC. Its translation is CASSNRRADRDLNEQFF.